Shown below are 27 T cell receptor beta chains from a single sample sequenced in a study of response to subunit inactivated influenza vaccine. TCRdb reprocessed the RT-PCR reads via MiXCR and lists one record per CDR3 protein. The profile covers roughly 500,000 distinct CDR3 sequences, with approximately 17% appearing a single time and approximately 3% taken by the ten largest. The input for sequencing was CD4+ T cells sorted from PBMCs, taken roughly 24 months after vaccination. The receptors here all came from a man between 50 and 75 years old who received an inactivated influenza vaccine.

The V call is TRBV7-2, the J call TRBJ2-1, with 9 bases fitting TRBD2. The CDR3 consists of 15 residues. Per germline, CDR1 SGHTA and CDR2 FQGNSA. J gave up 2 bases and V 5 bases, and 4 bases lay outside the gene matches. The CDR3 sequence is CASSPGTSPYNEQFF. In nucleotides, the CDR3 is TGTGCCAGCAGCCCCGGGACTAGCCCCTACAATGAGCAGTTCTTC.

The chain links TRBV10-3 to TRBJ2-1; TRBD1 matches at 8 bases. The V gene's germline CDR1 is ENHRY and CDR2 SYGVKD. The length of the CDR3 is 15 residues. The J segment lost 7 bases and the V segment lost 4 bases, leaving 9 bases of the junction unmatched. The CDR3 sequence is CAISGNTGGFNEQFF. The DNA of the CDR3 is TGTGCCATCAGTGGTAATACAGGGGGTTTTAATGAGCAGTTCTTC.

Ten or more counts support this clonotype. The rearrangement joins TRBV4-3 to TRBJ1-3; D not resolved. The V gene lost 0 bases and the J gene lost 0 bases, with 6 bases spanning the gap. This CDR3 region has 15 residues. CDR1 and CDR2 (germline): LGHNA, YSLEER. The CDR3 reads CASSQDASSGNTIYF. The DNA of the CDR3 is TGCGCCAGCAGCCAAGATGCGTCCTCTGGAAACACCATATATTTT.

The V and J genes are TRBV10-3 and TRBJ2-2, with D possibly TRBD2 on 7 matching bases. The ends were cut back, 6 bases at V and 0 bases at J, with 23 bases in the middle. Germline V lookup: CDR1 ENHRY, CDR2 SYGVKD. This CDR3 comprises 19 residues. Here the CDR3 DNA reads TGTGCCATCAGCGGACACTCGGGGCGGGGGCCCGCGAACACCGGGGAGCTGTTTTTT. This codes for CAISGHSGRGPANTGELFF.

This clonotype has only a few counts. The chain recombines TRBV29-1 with TRBJ2-3, with TRBD2 matching 11 bases. The ends lost 7 bases at V and 4 bases at J; junction bases unmatched: 4. Germline CDR1 reads SQVTM; CDR2 reads ANQGSEA. The CDR3 covers 13 residues. The CDR3 DNA reads as TGCAGCGGTAGCGGGAGGGTCTCAGATACGCAGTATTTT. As protein: CSGSGRVSDTQYF.

The chain carries TRBV2 and TRBJ1-4, with D possibly being TRBD1 (6 bases). The CDR3 totals 13 residues. The V gene lost 3 bases and the J gene lost 15 bases, with 17 bases spanning the gap. Germline V gene data show CDR1 as SNHLY and CDR2 as FYNNEI. The CDR3 DNA reads TGTGCCAGCAGTGACGGGACATACGCCAGCTTGTTTTTT. Its translation: CASSDGTYASLFF.

The CDR3 is CASSLGRLAGASYNEQFF. In DNA, the CDR3 is TGTGCCAGCAGCTTGGGCAGACTAGCGGGAGCCTCCTACAATGAGCAGTTCTTC. The rearrangement uses TRBV11-1 and TRBJ2-1, with 12 positions matching TRBD2. CDR1 and CDR2 (germline): SGHAT, FQDESV (reference sequence). J lost 0 bases, V lost 3 bases, and 6 bases had no gene match. The CDR3 has 18 residues.

This clonotype was seen only a few times. J is TRBJ2-2 and V is TRBV20-1; D possibly uses TRBD1 or TRBD2 (5 bases each). CDR3 length: 14 amino acids. V shed 6 bases and J shed 4 bases, with 15 bases lying between them. Germline CDR1 is DFQATT and CDR2 is SNEGSKA (reference sequence). CDR3 amino acids: CSAPSGPGTGELFF. CDR3 nucleotide sequence: TGCAGTGCCCCCTCGGGGCCAGGCACCGGGGAGCTGTTTTTT.

Notes on this clonotype: A much bigger clone sits one base away, suggesting this may be a read error. V usage is TRBV20-1 and J usage is TRBJ2-7; possible D gene TRBD1, 5 bases. Germline V gives CDR1 DFQATT, CDR2 SNEGSKA (reference sequence). CDR3 size: 16 residues. CDR3 sequence: CCARDLDRDGGREQYF. The CDR3 coding sequence is TGCTGTGCTAGAGATCTTGACAGAGACGGTGGTAGGGAGCAGTACTTC.

This chain links TRBV7-2 with TRBJ2-1; possible D gene TRBD1, 5 bases. The CDR3 sequence is 14 residues long. Germline values: CDR1 SGHTA, CDR2 FQGNSA. V was clipped by 2 bases and J by 3 bases, with 8 bases between them. This CDR3 is CASSLIRDYNEQFF. The CDR3 nucleotides are TGTGCCAGCAGCTTAATCAGGGACTACAATGAGCAGTTCTTC.

This chain links TRBV4-3 with TRBJ1-6; D may be TRBD1 (5 bases). The CDR3 is 17 residues long. CDR1 and CDR2 from the germline V gene are LGHNA and YSLEER. V shed 0 bases and J shed 6 bases, with 15 bases lying between them. The CDR3 spells CASSQDARVMGNSPLHF. CDR3 sequence (DNA): TGCGCCAGCAGCCAAGATGCCAGGGTGATGGGTAATTCACCCCTCCACTTT.

The chain carries TRBV5-8 and TRBJ1-1; D perhaps matches TRBD1 (5 bases). The germline CDR1 and CDR2 sequences are SGHTS and YDEGEE. This CDR3 has 14 residues. With 0 bases removed from V and 4 bases from J, the gap between germline ends came to 10 bases. CDR3 DNA: TGTGCCAGCAGCTTGGGGCTGGGGGGCACTGAAGCTTTCTTT. This sequence encodes CASSLGLGGTEAFF.

Ten or more counts support this clonotype. The rearrangement links TRBV7-2 to TRBJ2-5; D remains unclear. V lost 7 bases and J 3 bases, leaving 12 bases between the germline ends. From germline, CDR1 is SGHTA and CDR2 FQGNSA. This CDR3 has 13 amino acids. The DNA of the CDR3 is TGTGCCAGCACCACCAGAGCAGAAGAGACCCAGTACTTC. Protein: CASTTRAEETQYF.

The chain uses TRBV14 and TRBJ2-5; D is perhaps TRBD1 (5 bases). CDR1 and CDR2 (germline): SGHDN, FVKESK. V was clipped by 1 base and J by 9 bases, with 18 bases between them. The CDR3 has 15 amino acids. CDR3 DNA: TGTGCCAGCAGCCAAGTGCTCACAGGTGTAAAGGCCCAGTACTTC. Its protein is CASSQVLTGVKAQYF. The full variable domain, in which reference TRBV14 and TRBJ2-5 provide the parts outside the CDR3, is EAGVTQFPSHSVIEKGQTVTLRCDPISGHDNLYWYRRVMGKEIKFLLHFVKESKQDESGMPNNRFLAERTGGTYSTLKVQPAELEDSGVYFCASSQVLTGVKAQYFGPGTRLLVL.

This clonotype was seen more than once but under ten times. The chain carries TRBV4-3 and TRBJ1-1; tentatively, D is TRBD1 (6 bases). The germline V gene encodes CDR1 LGHNA and CDR2 YSLEER. The CDR3 contains 16 residues. V was trimmed by 4 bases and J by 5 bases, leaving 20 bases between them. CDR3 residues: CASSPHYSEGGTEAFF. The CDR3 DNA reads TGCGCCAGCAGCCCGCACTATTCCGAGGGGGGGACTGAAGCTTTCTTT.

This clonotype has at least ten counts. The chain joins TRBV4-3 to TRBJ2-6, with D perhaps TRBD1 (5 bases). Deletions cut 6 bases from V and 0 bases from J, with 9 bases between. The CDR3 is made up of 15 amino acids. Germline V lookup: CDR1 LGHNA, CDR2 YSLEER. For the CDR3, the DNA is TGCGCCAGCAGAGACAGAAGCTCTGGGGCCAACGTCCTGACTTTC. Amino acid sequence: CASRDRSSGANVLTF.

This clonotype was counted between two and nine times. The chain has TRBV12-3 or TRBV12-4 and TRBJ1-1; D is uncertain. This CDR3 comprises 12 residues. V was pared by 6 bases and J by 4 bases, with 9 bases between. CDR3 residues: CASRGEATEAFF. CDR3 nucleotide sequence: TGTGCCAGCAGAGGCGAGGCCACTGAAGCTTTCTTT.

CDR3 residues: CASSTGANVLTF. The CDR3 DNA reads TGCGCCAGCAGTACTGGGGCCAACGTCCTGACTTTC. The V call is TRBV5-1, the J call TRBJ2-6, with D hard to call. Germline lookup yields CDR1 SGHRS and CDR2 YFSETQ. The CDR3 loop spans 12 amino acids. V lost 5 bases and J lost 2, with 2 bases in between.

The J gene is TRBJ2-7, the V gene TRBV10-2; perhaps TRBD2 as D (5 bases). V was pared by 6 bases and J by 2 bases, with 14 bases between. CDR3 length equals 14 residues. Germline-derived CDR1 and CDR2 are WSHSY and SAAADI. Here the CDR3 DNA reads TGCGCCAGCAGAAAAAGGGAGTCAGCCTACGAGCAGTACTTC. As protein: CASRKRESAYEQYF.

This clonotype was detected only a few times. The chain recombines TRBV9 with TRBJ1-2; 9 bases line up with TRBD1. Germline loops: CDR1 SGDLS, CDR2 YYNGEE. V was clipped by 3 bases and J by 4 bases; unmatched bases: 4. This CDR3 is 14 amino acids long. CDR3 sequence: CASSADRGGYGYTF. The DNA of the CDR3 is TGTGCCAGCAGCGCGGACAGGGGAGGCTATGGCTACACCTTC.

In its sample, this clonotype was seen a few times. The rearrangement uses TRBV15 and TRBJ2-1; unclear D gene. Germline V gene data show CDR1 as LNHNV and CDR2 as YYDKDF (reference sequence). The length of the CDR3 is 15 residues. V was cut by 5 bases and J by 6 bases, with 17 bases left in between. The chain's CDR3 is CATSASTTSFNEQFF. The CDR3 region has the DNA TGTGCCACCAGCGCCTCGACAACCTCGTTCAATGAGCAGTTCTTC.

This clonotype was detected only a few times. The chain joins TRBV29-1 to TRBJ2-1; D ambiguous. Germline CDR1 SQVTM, CDR2 ANQGSEA. V was trimmed by 1 base and J by 10 bases, leaving 14 bases between them. The CDR3 has 13 residues. CDR3 nucleotides: TGCAGCGTTGAAGTCCCTAGTAGGTGGGAGCAGTTCTTC. Translation gives CSVEVPSRWEQFF.

V gene TRBV2 combines with J gene TRBJ2-5, with 10 bases lining up with TRBD2. There are 16 residues in the CDR3. Looked up from germline, CDR1 is SNHLY and CDR2 is FYNNEI. Trimming at V came to 7 bases and at J to 1 base, leaving 9 bases not matched to a gene. For the CDR3, the DNA is TGTGCCAGCATCCCGAGGACTAGCGGAGGCCAAGAGACCCAGTACTTC. Translating it yields CASIPRTSGGQETQYF.

The chain carries TRBV27 and TRBJ2-3; D gene uncertain. V was cut by 0 bases and J by 10 bases, with 11 bases left in between. This CDR3 has 13 amino acids. CDR1 is MNHEY, CDR2 SMNVEV, per germline (reference sequence). The CDR3 sequence: CASSLSSFSPQYF. In DNA form, the CDR3 reads TGTGCCAGCAGTTTATCTTCTTTTAGCCCGCAGTATTTT.

The V gene is TRBV4-3, the J gene TRBJ2-2; TRBD2 might be the D (5 bases). CDR3 length: 15 amino acids. Germline V gives CDR1 LGHNA, CDR2 YSLEER. V lost 0 bases, J lost 6 bases, and 11 bases lay in between. In DNA form, the CDR3 reads TGCGCCAGCAGCCAAGAAATCCGGAGGCCCGGGGAGCTGTTTTTT. Translated, it gives CASSQEIRRPGELFF.

This clonotype has more than one count but fewer than ten. The chain combines TRBV5-1 with TRBJ2-3; D may be TRBD1 (6 bases). The CDR3 totals 14 residues. CDR1 is SGHRS and CDR2 is YFSETQ in the germline V gene. V lost 0 bases to trimming and J lost 2 bases, with 7 bases between them. DNA for the CDR3: TGCGCCAGCAGCTTGGGGGACATCACAGATACGCAGTATTTT. Its translation: CASSLGDITDTQYF.

This sequence joins TRBV20-1 and TRBJ2-7; 8 positions match TRBD2. Per germline, CDR1 DFQATT and CDR2 SNEGSKA (reference sequence). This CDR3 region has 15 residues. After removal of 2 bases from V and 5 bases from J, the junction contained 11 bases not matched to a gene. CDR3 sequence (DNA): TGCAGTGCTAGATCGGGGGGGACCCGGAGCGACGAGCAGTACTTC. It yields the protein CSARSGGTRSDEQYF.